Shown below are 23 T cell receptor beta chains from a single sample sequenced in a study of T cell responses to AZD1222 COVID-19 vaccine. Profiling relied on immunoSEQ multiplex PCR, and the TCRdb table lists in-frame clones only, not all of them. The profile shows roughly 170,000 clones, 85% to 90% of them singletons. Sample: peripheral blood, taken on day 0 of AZD1222 vaccination. All receptors derive from an adult in good health.

The chain joins TRBV5-1 to TRBJ1-4; TRBD1 might be the D (6 bases). This CDR3 region has 15 residues. V lost 3 bases and J lost 4, with 13 bases in between. Per the germline V gene, CDR1 is SGHRS and CDR2 is YFSETQ. CDR3 loop: CASSSAGGFNEKLFF. The CDR3 DNA reads TGCGCCAGCAGCTCCGCGGGGGGCTTTAATGAAAAACTGTTTTTT.

This clone is a singleton in its sample. The chain combines TRBV3-1 (or the pseudogene TRBV3-2) with TRBJ2-2; D ambiguous. This CDR3 comprises 16 residues. Deletions cut 5 bases from V and 5 bases from J, with 18 bases between. Germline V lookup: CDR1 LGHDT, CDR2 YNNKEL (reference sequence). Written as DNA, the CDR3 is TGTGCCAGCAGCATAGGCGATTCAGGCTTGACCGGGGAGCTGTTTTTT. It specifies CASSIGDSGLTGELFF.

This clone was picked up one time. The V gene is TRBV7-9, the J gene TRBJ2-3; D remains ambiguous. The V and J ends lost 4 bases and 1 base respectively, with 12 bases between them. This CDR3 comprises 15 residues. CDR1 is SEHNR, CDR2 FQNEAQ, per germline (reference sequence). CDR3 sequence reads: CASSYGPVGTDTQYF. The DNA of the CDR3 is TGTGCCAGCAGCTACGGACCCGTGGGCACAGATACGCAGTATTTT.

This rearrangement joins TRBV28 to TRBJ2-1; D unresolved. The V gene lost 6 bases and the J gene lost 1 base, with 10 bases spanning the gap. Per the germline V gene, CDR1 is MDHEN and CDR2 is SYDVKM. The CDR3 totals 14 residues. CDR3 bases: TGTGCCAGCAGGGGCCCTCCTTCCTACAATGAGCAGTTCTTC. Translated: CASRGPPSYNEQFF.

J is TRBJ2-5 and V is TRBV4-1; 7 nucleotides align to TRBD1. This CDR3 comprises 16 residues. Trimming at V came to 2 bases and at J to 0 bases, leaving 6 bases not matched to a gene. CDR1 MGHRA and CDR2 YSYEKL come from the germline V gene. CDR3 loop: CASSQSLTGNQETQYF. The CDR3 bases are TGCGCCAGCAGCCAATCCCTGACAGGGAACCAAGAGACCCAGTACTTC.

This chain connects TRBV24-1 to TRBJ2-1, with 7 bases fitting TRBD2. Germline V CDR1 and CDR2: KGHDR, SFDVKD. J was trimmed by 7 bases and V by 0 bases; bases with no gene match: 5. The CDR3 sequence is 15 residues long. CDR3 in DNA: TGTGCCACCAGTGATTTGTCCGGGAGGTCTAATGAGCAGTTCTTC. Protein: CATSDLSGRSNEQFF.

V is TRBV5-4 and J is TRBJ2-4; a possible D gene is TRBD1 (5 bases). With 2 bases removed from V and 0 bases from J, the gap between germline ends came to 9 bases. This CDR3 has 15 residues. Germline-derived CDR1 and CDR2 are SGHNT and YYREEE (reference sequence). Here the CDR3 DNA reads TGTGCCAGCAGCTTAGACAGATTAGCCAAAAACATTCAGTACTTC. As protein: CASSLDRLAKNIQYF. Combining the CDR3 with reference TRBV5-4 and TRBJ2-4 gives the whole variable domain ETGVTQSPTHLIKTRGQQVTLRCSSQSGHNTVSWYQQALGQGPQFIFQYYREEENGRGNFPPRFSGLQFPNYSSELNVNALELDDSALYLCASSLDRLAKNIQYFGAGTRLSVL.

This chain links TRBV28 with TRBJ1-2, with a tentative D call TRBD1 (5 bases). The CDR3 is 14 amino acids. Germline CDR1 is MDHEN and CDR2 is SYDVKM. V lost 2 bases to trimming and J lost 2 bases, with 9 bases between them. CDR3 in amino acids: CASSLGTLNYGYTF. The CDR3 region has the DNA TGTGCCAGCAGTTTAGGGACTCTCAACTATGGCTACACCTTC.

The V and J genes are TRBV4-3 and TRBJ2-7; 7 nucleotides line up with TRBD1. Germline loops: CDR1 LGHNA, CDR2 YSLEER. CDR3 length: 15 residues. V gave up 3 bases and J gave up 1 base; unmatched junction bases: 6. The CDR3 sequence: CASSHDRDRSYEQYF. Written as DNA, the CDR3 is TGCGCCAGCAGCCATGACCGGGACAGATCCTACGAGCAGTACTTC.

The J gene is TRBJ2-1, the V gene TRBV13; TRBD2 might be the D (7 bases). The length of the CDR3 is 19 residues. The V and J ends lost 5 bases and 3 bases respectively, with 26 bases between them. CDR1 is PRHDT and CDR2 is FYEKMQ in the germline V gene (reference sequence). The CDR3 is CASSTSGIERGGVYNEQFF. CDR3 DNA sequence: TGTGCCAGCAGCACTTCTGGGATCGAGCGAGGGGGGGTCTACAATGAGCAGTTCTTC.

V gene TRBV5-4 combines with J gene TRBJ1-1; tentative D call: TRBD1 (6 bases). CDR1 SGHNT and CDR2 YYREEE come from the germline V gene (reference sequence). The CDR3 consists of 15 residues. With 0 bases removed from V and 5 bases from J, the gap between germline ends came to 14 bases. The CDR3 nucleotides are TGTGCCAGCAGCTTGGTAGCGGGGGGCGATACTGAAGCTTTCTTT. Its protein product is CASSLVAGGDTEAFF. Drawing the rest from reference TRBV5-4 and TRBJ1-1, the complete variable domain is ETGVTQSPTHLIKTRGQQVTLRCSSQSGHNTVSWYQQALGQGPQFIFQYYREEENGRGNFPPRFSGLQFPNYSSELNVNALELDDSALYLCASSLVAGGDTEAFFGQGTRLTVV.

The V call is TRBV24-1, the J call TRBJ2-2; D is perhaps TRBD1 (6 bases). V was clipped by 7 bases and J by 3 bases, with 14 bases between them. CDR3 size: 15 residues. CDR1 and CDR2 (germline): KGHDR, SFDVKD. CDR3 region: CATRESYRDTGELFF. DNA for the CDR3: TGTGCCACCAGAGAGTCATACAGGGACACCGGGGAGCTGTTTTTT.

The rearrangement joins TRBV19 to TRBJ1-1; TRBD1 might be the D (5 bases). V was pared by 3 bases and J by 7 bases, with 12 bases between. This CDR3 spans 13 amino acids. CDR1 is LNHDA, CDR2 SQIVND, per germline (reference sequence). This CDR3 reads CASSIQSGGEAFF. The CDR3 DNA sequence: TGTGCCAGTAGTATTCAATCGGGGGGTGAAGCTTTCTTT.

The V and J genes are TRBV19 and TRBJ1-1; no definite D call. The CDR3 is 13 amino acids. Germline V gives CDR1 LNHDA, CDR2 SQIVND (reference sequence). Between the trimmed V and J ends, which lost 4 bases and 5 bases, there was a span of 11 bases. The CDR3 region has the DNA TGTGCCAGTAGTAGGGGATGGTCGACTGAAGCTTTCTTT. It yields the protein CASSRGWSTEAFF.

The chain couples TRBV9 to TRBJ2-3, with 8 bases that match TRBD2. J lost 2 bases, V lost 1 base, and 3 bases had no gene match. From germline, CDR1 is SGDLS and CDR2 YYNGEE. The CDR3 contains 15 residues. The CDR3 bases are TGTGCCAGCAGCGTACACGGGGGGGACACAGATACGCAGTATTTT. It encodes CASSVHGGDTDTQYF. The full variable domain, its missing parts supplied by reference TRBV9 and TRBJ2-3, is DSGVTQTPKHLITATGQRVTLRCSPRSGDLSVYWYQQSLDQGLQFLIQYYNGEERAKGNILERFSAQQFPDLHSELNLSSLELGDSALYFCASSVHGGDTDTQYFGPGTRLTVL.

The chain links TRBV11-3 to TRBJ1-1; 7 nucleotides align to TRBD1. CDR3 size: 13 residues. The ends lost 4 bases at V and 1 base at J; junction bases unmatched: 0. Germline V gives CDR1 SGHNT, CDR2 YENEEA. Here the CDR3 DNA reads TGTGCCAGCAGCTGGACAGGGAACACTGAAGCTTTCTTT. Protein product: CASSWTGNTEAFF.

The chain is built from TRBV30 and TRBJ1-1; tentatively, D is TRBD1 (5 bases). V was clipped by 4 bases and J by 0 bases, with 15 bases between them. Germline lookup yields CDR1 GTSNPN and CDR2 SVGIG (reference sequence). CDR3 length: 15 residues. As DNA, the CDR3 is TGTGCCTGGAAAAATGTAGGGACGTTGAACACTGAAGCTTTCTTT. It translates to CAWKNVGTLNTEAFF.

V usage is TRBV9 and J usage is TRBJ1-3, with D possibly being TRBD1 (5 bases). The germline V gene has CDR1 SGDLS and CDR2 YYNGEE. V dropped 0 bases and J dropped 2 bases, with 6 bases sitting between them. The CDR3 covers 14 residues. The CDR3 DNA reads as TGTGCCAGCAGCGTAGGGGGGACTGGAAACACCATATATTTT. Amino acid sequence: CASSVGGTGNTIYF.

The J gene is TRBJ2-7, the V gene TRBV27; 8 nucleotides line up with TRBD2. Germline values: CDR1 MNHEY, CDR2 SMNVEV (reference sequence). Trimming took 2 bases from V and 0 from J; bases not matched to a gene: 3. The CDR3 contains 15 residues. The chain's CDR3 is CASSLAGGSSYEQYF. CDR3 DNA: TGTGCCAGCAGTTTAGCGGGGGGAAGCTCCTACGAGCAGTACTTC.

The chain has TRBV5-1 and TRBJ2-1; D might be TRBD2 (6 bases). Germline values: CDR1 SGHRS, CDR2 YFSETQ. V shed 4 bases and J shed 2 bases, with 10 bases lying between them. The CDR3 covers 14 residues. In nucleotides, the CDR3 is TGCGCCAGCAGCCCCGGGACTCCCTACAATGAGCAGTTCTTC. It encodes CASSPGTPYNEQFF. The full variable domain, in which reference TRBV5-1 and TRBJ2-1 provide the parts outside the CDR3, is KAGVTQTPRYLIKTRGQQVTLSCSPISGHRSVSWYQQTPGQGLQFLFEYFSETQRNKGNFPGRFSGRQFSNSRSEMNVSTLELGDSALYLCASSPGTPYNEQFFGPGTRLTVL.

This chain uses TRBV9 with TRBJ2-1; the D is unclear. Germline V gene lookup returns CDR1 SGDLS and CDR2 YYNGEE. V shed 4 bases and J shed 5 bases, with 16 bases lying between them. The CDR3 has 15 amino acids. The DNA of the CDR3 is TGTGCCAGCAGCAAGACTCCGACCTACGACAATGAGCAGTTCTTC. Its protein is CASSKTPTYDNEQFF.

The rearrangement joins TRBV4-3 to TRBJ2-3, with D uncertain. Germline V gene data show CDR1 as LGHNA and CDR2 as YSLEER. The V gene lost 0 bases and the J gene lost 1 base, with 5 bases spanning the gap. The CDR3 runs to 14 residues. The CDR3 sequence: CASSQDARTDTQYF. CDR3 bases: TGCGCCAGCAGCCAAGATGCTCGCACAGATACGCAGTATTTT.

J is TRBJ1-2 and V is TRBV27; D remains unclear. The length of the CDR3 is 13 residues. V was shortened by 3 bases and J by 8 bases, with 13 bases between the two germline ends. CDR1 is MNHEY, CDR2 SMNVEV, per germline (reference sequence). The CDR3 spells CASSLSGVGGYTF. CDR3 in DNA: TGTGCCAGCAGTTTGAGTGGAGTGGGAGGCTACACCTTC.